This entry features one TCR beta chain sequence. Using its own MiXCR run on the 5' RACE reads, TCRdb lists one record per CDR3 protein. The profile shows 75,000 to 95,000 distinct CDR3 sequences, about 13% of them singletons. The V gene end was trimmed by 1 base and the J gene end by 3 bases; junction bases not matched to a gene: 11. The CDR3 spans 19 residues. The germline V gene has CDR1 SGHVS and CDR2 FQNEAQ. These data come from a study of T-cell memory formation after mild COVID-19. This TCR came from an adult woman who had mild COVID-19 (a few samples of this study predate the infection). Cell type and time point are not known. Specimen: PBMCs or a T cell subset sorted from them (not recorded which). The V and J genes are TRBV7-8 and TRBJ2-3; TRBD2 matches at 12 bases. CDR3 nucleotide sequence: TGTGCCAGCAGCTTAGATCCCCAGGCTAGCGGGGGGGTTACAGATACGCAGTATTTT. As protein: CASSLDPQASGGVTDTQYF.